This TCR beta chain was found in a study of T cell clusters in autoimmune cytopenias. Points from the study as a whole: Primary autoimmune cytopenia patients appeared to lack physiological T cell clusters present in healthy donors.

A note on this clonotype: What it binds is unknown.

TRB rearrangements were amplified by touch-down multiplex PCR with mixed TRB-A/B primers. After re-calling the multiplex PCR reads, TCRdb lists one entry per CDR3 protein, DNA absent. The listing records 5,100 or so distinct CDR3 sequences. Some 38,000 genome equivalents of blood DNA were amplified for TRB. The CDR3 is made up of 15 amino acids. Looked up from germline, CDR1 is KGHSH and CDR2 is LQKENI. The same data also contributed to another study, on T cell repertoires in aging, cancer and after chemotherapy. This second study says: Six age groups, ranging from 30 or younger to 70 or older, included the donors. In healthy donors, age-related TCR diversity loss mainly reflected lost richness. In each cancer cohort, median generation probability increased across chemotherapy, suggesting thymic output rebounded.

The TCR was taken from a human donor in good health. Sequencing input: peripheral blood. The genes are TRBV18 and TRBJ2-1. CDR3 sequence: CASSPITGSYNEQFF.